The 15 T cell receptor beta chains given below trace back to one sample, sequenced in a study of blood T cell repertoires in COVID-19. Measured with immunoSEQ multiplex PCR; TCRdb has only the in-frame clones, and not every one. The repertoire holds 100,000 to 150,000 clones, over 75% seen once, with 20% to 30% in the top ten. The sample was peripheral blood. All receptors come from a woman older than 75 with acute or convalescent COVID-19.

The gene calls are TRBV15 and TRBJ2-1; unclear D gene. CDR1 is LNHNV, CDR2 YYDKDF, per germline (reference sequence). The CDR3 spans 14 residues. Trimming cost V 4 bases and J 3 bases, with 10 bases left between them. The CDR3 nucleotides are TGTGCCACCAGCACCGAGGCATTCTACAATGAGCAGTTCTTC. This gives the protein CATSTEAFYNEQFF.

V and J are TRBV28 and TRBJ2-5; D not certain. Trimming shortened V by 4 bases and J by 2 bases, and 8 bases separated the two germline ends. Germline lookup yields CDR1 MDHEN and CDR2 SYDVKM. The CDR3 consists of 13 residues. CDR3 sequence (DNA): TGTGCCAGCAGTTCGACACAGCAAGAGACCCAGTACTTC. This translates into CASSSTQQETQYF.

V usage is TRBV19 and J usage is TRBJ2-5, with TRBD1 identical over 7 bases. V lost 3 bases and J lost 0; bases outside the gene matches: 10. Germline V gene data show CDR1 as LNHDA and CDR2 as SQIVND (reference sequence). There are 17 residues in the CDR3. CDR3 in DNA: TGTGCCAGTAGTATTTTCCCCTCGACAGGGAACCAAGAGACCCAGTACTTC. Its translation: CASSIFPSTGNQETQYF. The whole variable domain, remainder taken from reference TRBV19 and TRBJ2-5, is DGGITQSPKYLFRKEGQNVTLSCEQNLNHDAMYWYRQDPGQGLRLIYYSQIVNDFQKGDIAEGYSVSREKKESFPLTVTSAQKNPTAFYLCASSIFPSTGNQETQYFGPGTRLLVL.

The rearrangement links TRBV11-2 to TRBJ1-2, with D tentatively TRBD1 (5 bases). The CDR3 extends over 13 amino acids. Germline lookup yields CDR1 SGHAT and CDR2 FQNNGV. V gave up 4 bases and J gave up 8 bases, with 14 bases separating them. CDR3 bases: TGTGCCAGCAGCTCCAGGGCGGTCCGCGGCTACACCTTC. Protein: CASSSRAVRGYTF.

The chain joins TRBV4-3 to TRBJ1-1; 9 bases fit TRBD1. Germline V gene sequence: CDR1 LGHNA, CDR2 YSLEER. V was pared by 0 bases and J by 4 bases, with 6 bases of the junction left unmatched. The CDR3 contains 16 residues. For the CDR3, the DNA is TGCGCCAGCAGCCAAGATGGGACAGGGCGCAGCACTGAAGCTTTCTTT. It is translated as CASSQDGTGRSTEAFF.

The chain carries TRBV5-1 and TRBJ1-6, with a tentative D call TRBD1 (6 bases). Germline V gives CDR1 SGHRS, CDR2 YFSETQ. The CDR3 has 16 residues. Trimming left V 3 bases short and J 9 bases short, with 19 bases between. The CDR3 nucleotides read TGCGCCAGCAGCTCATCAACAGGGAGAGGGAGTTCACCCCTCCACTTT. It is translated as CASSSSTGRGSSPLHF.

J is TRBJ2-3 and V is TRBV5-1; D may be TRBD1 (5 bases). The CDR3 has 14 residues. Trimming left V 0 bases short and J 2 bases short, with 7 bases between. Per germline, CDR1 SGHRS and CDR2 YFSETQ. CDR3 sequence reads: CASSLARDTDTQYF. DNA of the CDR3: TGCGCCAGCAGCTTGGCCAGGGACACAGATACGCAGTATTTT.

This clone was picked up one time. V usage is TRBV6-5 and J usage is TRBJ1-5, with 8 nucleotides matching TRBD1. Germline-derived CDR1 and CDR2 are MNHEY and SVGAGI. The CDR3 totals 15 residues. Losses at the gene ends were 4 bases for V and 4 bases for J; bases not matched to a gene: 6. The CDR3 region is CASSFRTGRNQPQHF. Written as DNA, the CDR3 is TGTGCCAGCAGTTTCCGGACAGGGCGTAATCAGCCCCAGCATTTT.

This sequence joins TRBV10-3 and TRBJ1-1; unclear D gene. Trimming pared 4 bases from V and 5 bases from J, leaving 11 bases between. The CDR3 runs 13 residues. Germline V gene data show CDR1 as ENHRY and CDR2 as SYGVKD. The CDR3 spells CAISVETNTEAFF. The CDR3 DNA reads TGTGCCATCAGTGTGGAGACCAATACTGAAGCTTTCTTT.

This chain joins TRBV5-1 and TRBJ2-2, with a tentative D call TRBD1 (5 bases). CDR1 is SGHRS, CDR2 YFSETQ, per germline. V lost 4 bases and J 1 base, leaving 11 bases between the germline ends. The length of the CDR3 is 15 residues. DNA for the CDR3: TGCGCCAGCAGCCCTGGGGCCAGGAACACCGGGGAGCTGTTTTTT. Amino acid sequence: CASSPGARNTGELFF.

This clone came up once. DNA for the CDR3: TGTGCCAGCAGCGACAGTTACAATCAGCCCCAGCATTTT. Its translation: CASSDSYNQPQHF. The rearrangement uses TRBV3-1 (or the pseudogene TRBV3-2) and TRBJ1-5, with D possibly TRBD1 on 5 matching bases. V lost 5 bases and J lost 3, with 8 bases in between. CDR1 and CDR2 (germline): LGHDT, YNNKEL (reference sequence). The length of the CDR3 is 13 residues.

This clone was recorded only once. The chain recombines TRBV15 with TRBJ1-4; D is perhaps TRBD1 (5 bases). The V gene's germline CDR1 is LNHNV and CDR2 YYDKDF (reference sequence). The CDR3 totals 13 residues. V was cut by 8 bases and J by 2 bases, with 9 bases left in between. CDR3 loop: CATRGGTNEKLFF. The CDR3 bases are TGTGCCACCCGCGGGGGGACTAATGAAAAACTGTTTTTT. The full variable domain, with the rest looked up from reference TRBV15 and TRBJ1-4, is DAMVIQNPRYQVTQFGKPVTLSCSQTLNHNVMYWYQQKSSQAPKLLFHYYDKDFNNEADTPDNFQSRRPNTSFCFLDIRSPGLGDTAMYLCATRGGTNEKLFFGSGTQLSVL.

V usage is TRBV11-2 and J usage is TRBJ1-1; TRBD1 matches 7 bases. The V and J ends lost 1 base and 5 bases, in that order; junction bases with no gene match: 7. Germline V gives CDR1 SGHAT, CDR2 FQNNGV. The CDR3 is made up of 15 amino acids. This CDR3 is CASSLAGQGVTEAFF. In DNA form, the CDR3 reads TGTGCCAGCAGCTTAGCAGGGCAGGGGGTGACTGAAGCTTTCTTT.

The chain uses TRBV2 and TRBJ1-4, with D possibly being TRBD1 (5 bases). The V gene lost 6 bases and the J gene lost 1 base, with 6 bases spanning the gap. Germline CDR1 reads SNHLY; CDR2 reads FYNNEI. The CDR3 runs to 13 residues. CDR3 amino acids: CASRGQTNEKLFF. The CDR3 DNA reads TGTGCCAGCAGAGGACAAACTAATGAAAAACTGTTTTTT.

The rearrangement links TRBV6-5 to TRBJ1-1; no firm D call. V was pared by 6 bases and J by 7 bases, with 12 bases between. Per the germline V gene, CDR1 is MNHEY and CDR2 is SVGAGI. The CDR3 consists of 12 residues. In nucleotides, the CDR3 is TGTGCCAGCAGGCTGAGAGGTGATGAAGCTTTCTTT. It specifies CASRLRGDEAFF.